This T cell receptor beta chain was identified during a study of T cells in Graves' hyperthyroidism and ophthalmopathy. Template material for amplifying TCR beta CDR3 regions consisted of RNA transcripts. With the HTBI primer set, the TCR CDR3 went through a first round of RT-PCR. TCRdb re-analysed the multiplex PCR reads in MiXCR, keeping a single row per CDR3 protein. The table has roughly 500,000 distinct CDR3 sequences, 40% to 50% seen once. General study results and limits: Blood shared most expanded thyroid clonotypes above 0.001. With a median lead of approximately 6.4 months before onset, the model predicted ophthalmopathy.

Uncontrolled infection, other autoimmune disease, pregnancy or lactation barred patients from enrollment. This clonotype was recorded a few times. Its antigen is still unknown. The J segment lost 3 bases and the V segment lost 3 bases, leaving 7 bases of the junction unmatched. This CDR3 is built from 15 residues. Germline loops: CDR1 DFQATT, CDR2 SNEGSKA (reference sequence). This receptor was identified in an adult woman with Graves' disease, either hyperthyroidism or ophthalmopathy (not recorded which). The rearrangement uses TRBV20-1 and TRBJ2-2, with 7 bases lining up with TRBD2. Sample: peripheral blood or thyroid tissue (not recorded which). This CDR3 reads CSASLSSGHTGELFF. The CDR3 coding sequence is TGCAGTGCTAGCTTGTCTAGCGGACACACCGGGGAGCTGTTTTTT.